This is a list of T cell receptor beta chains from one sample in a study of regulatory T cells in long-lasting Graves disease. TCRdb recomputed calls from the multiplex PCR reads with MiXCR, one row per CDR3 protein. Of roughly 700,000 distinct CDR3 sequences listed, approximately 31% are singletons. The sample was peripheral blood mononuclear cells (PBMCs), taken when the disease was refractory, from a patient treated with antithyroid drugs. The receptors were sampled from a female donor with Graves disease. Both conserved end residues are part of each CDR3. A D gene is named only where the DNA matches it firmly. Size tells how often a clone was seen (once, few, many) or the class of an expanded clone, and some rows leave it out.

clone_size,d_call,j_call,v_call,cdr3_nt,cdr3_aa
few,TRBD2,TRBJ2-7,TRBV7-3,TGTGCCAGCAGCTTAACCCCCCCTAGCGGGAGGAACCACGAGCAGTACTTC,CASSLTPPSGRNHEQYF
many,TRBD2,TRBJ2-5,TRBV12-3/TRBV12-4,TGTGCCAGCAGTCCGACTAGCGGGAGGCAAGAGACCCAGTACTTC,CASSPTSGRQETQYF
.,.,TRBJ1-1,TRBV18,TGTGCCAGCAGTTCAAGACAGGACACTGAAGCTTTCTTT,CASSSRQDTEAFF
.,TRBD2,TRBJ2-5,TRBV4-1,TGCGCCAGCAGCCAACCCCCGGGCGGGGGTAAAGAGACCCAGTACTTC,CASSQPPGGGKETQYF
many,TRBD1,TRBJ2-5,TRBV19,TGTGCCAGTAGTATTGGACAGGGCCAAGAGACCCAGTACTTC,CASSIGQGQETQYF
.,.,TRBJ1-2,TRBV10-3,TGTGCCATCAGTGATAGGATGTGGGGACTGGGGAACCTTAGTGCCTATGGCTACACCTTC,CAISDRMWGLGNLSAYGYTF
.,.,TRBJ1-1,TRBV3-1,TGTGCCAGCAGCCAATGGGGGGGTTTTGGCACTGAAGCTTTCTTT,CASSQWGGFGTEAFF
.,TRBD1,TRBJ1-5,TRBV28,TGTGCCAGCAGCACCACAGGGGGCGGGGGCAATCAGCCCCAGCATTTT,CASSTTGGGGNQPQHF
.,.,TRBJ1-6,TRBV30,TGTGCCTGGAGTGTACAGGATTATTCACCCCTCCACTTT,CAWSVQDYSPLHF
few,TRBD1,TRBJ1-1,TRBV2,TGTGCCAGCAGGTTGACAGGGGTAGACACTGAAGCTTTCTTT,CASRLTGVDTEAFF
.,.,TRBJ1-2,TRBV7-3,TGTGCCAGCAGCTTAGAAGGGACGATCGGCTACACCTTC,CASSLEGTIGYTF
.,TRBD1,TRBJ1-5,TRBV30,TGTGCCTGGAGTGGGTCGGCAGGGGGTTACCAGCCCCAGCATTTT,CAWSGSAGGYQPQHF
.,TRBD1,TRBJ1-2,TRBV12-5,TGTGCTAGTGGTCCCCCCCAGGCAGGGGGTGAATATGGCTACACCTTC,CASGPPQAGGEYGYTF
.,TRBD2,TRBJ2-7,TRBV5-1,TGCGCCAGCAGGACTAGCGGGGCCTCCTACGAGCAGTACTTC,CASRTSGASYEQYF
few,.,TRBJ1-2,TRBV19,TGTGCCAGTAGTATGGTTCATGGTGCGGGGCTCAGCTATGGCTACACCTTC,CASSMVHGAGLSYGYTF
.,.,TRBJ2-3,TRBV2,TGTGCCAGCAGTGTGGGTTCTAGGACAGATACGCAGTATTTT,CASSVGSRTDTQYF
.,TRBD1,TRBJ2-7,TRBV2,TGTGCCAGCTCACTGGACAGGGGGCGGCACGAGCAGTACTTC,CASSLDRGRHEQYF
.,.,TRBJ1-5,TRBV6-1,TGTGCCACCGACCCAGGGGAACAGCCCCAGCATTTT,CATDPGEQPQHF
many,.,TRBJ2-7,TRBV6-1,TGTGCCAGCAGTGGGACTCTCTACGAGCAGTACTTC,CASSGTLYEQYF
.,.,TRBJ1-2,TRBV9,TGTGCCAGCCCGCTCCAGACAGGTTGGGACTATGGCTACACCTTC,CASPLQTGWDYGYTF
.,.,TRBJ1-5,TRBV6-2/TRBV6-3,TGTGCCAGCAGTCCCGGGGGGGCTTCTCAGCCCCAGCATTTT,CASSPGGASQPQHF
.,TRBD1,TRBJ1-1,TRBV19,TGTGCCAGTGCGAGGAGGGGGCGGAACACTGAAGCTTTCTTT,CASARRGRNTEAFF
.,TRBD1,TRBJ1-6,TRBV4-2,TGTGCCAGCAGTCTGACAGGGACGGATTCACCCCTCCACTTT,CASSLTGTDSPLHF
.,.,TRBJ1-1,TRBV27,TGTGCCAGCAGCCCAGGTTTAGGGGCGAACACTGAAGCTTTCTTT,CASSPGLGANTEAFF
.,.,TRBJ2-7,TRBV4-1,TGCGCCAGCAGCCAAGTTCAAGTTGGCGAGCAGTACTTC,CASSQVQVGEQYF
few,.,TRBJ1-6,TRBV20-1,TGCAGTGCTAGAGGCATGACAGGCCCTAGTTCACCCCTCCACTTT,CSARGMTGPSSPLHF
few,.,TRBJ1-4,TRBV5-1,TGCGCCAGCACCGATAATGAAAAACTGTTTTTT,CASTDNEKLFF
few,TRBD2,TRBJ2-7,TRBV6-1,TGTGCCAGCAGTGAAGAGCGGGAGGGATACTACGAGCAGTACTTC,CASSEEREGYYEQYF
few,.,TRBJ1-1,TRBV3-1,TGTGCCAGCAGCCCACCCCATGGGGTGAACACTGAAGCTTTCTTT,CASSPPHGVNTEAFF
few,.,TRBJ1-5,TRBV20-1,TGCAGTGCTAGAGATCTGGGTAGTACGAGCAATCAGCCCCAGCATTTT,CSARDLGSTSNQPQHF
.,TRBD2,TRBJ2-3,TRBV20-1,TGCAGTGCTAGAGTTATGGGGGGGACTAGCGGGAGTGGGGATACGCAGTATTTT,CSARVMGGTSGSGDTQYF
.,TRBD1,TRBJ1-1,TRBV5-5,TGTGCCAGCAGGCCCGGGACAGGAGACAAGGAAACTTTCTTT,CASRPGTGDKETFF